Shown below are 30 T cell receptor beta chains from a single sample sequenced in a study of T-cell reconstitution after alpha-beta-depleted transplantation in children. During its preparation, the TCRbeta library received unique molecular identifiers. MiXCR, run by TCRdb on the PCR reads, gives a single entry per CDR3 protein. The table has 480,000 or so distinct CDR3 sequences, about 10% seen once. Sequences were derived from PBMCs, sampled before TCRalphabeta/CD19-depleted stem cell transplant. These receptors came from a child aged 2 to 15 with inherited bone marrow failure, due to receive a stem cell transplant.

In its sample, this clonotype was seen many times. The rearrangement joins TRBV20-1 to TRBJ1-3; 9 nucleotides align to TRBD1. This CDR3 is built from 15 residues. Germline lookup yields CDR1 DFQATT and CDR2 SNEGSKA (reference sequence). J was trimmed by 3 bases and V by 0 bases; bases with no gene match: 3. The CDR3 sequence is CSARDHRGLGNTIYF. The CDR3 DNA sequence: TGCAGTGCTAGAGATCACAGGGGGCTTGGAAACACCATATATTTT.

The count of this clonotype is one. V usage is TRBV4-2 and J usage is TRBJ2-7; tentative D call: TRBD2 (5 bases). Trimming shortened V by 4 bases and J by 2 bases, and 15 bases separated the two germline ends. Germline values: CDR1 LGHNA, CDR2 YNFKEQ. This CDR3 comprises 15 residues. In DNA form, the CDR3 reads TGTGCCAGCAGCCCCCAAGACGGGGTCGCCTACGAGCAGTACTTC. Residues: CASSPQDGVAYEQYF.

This clonotype was detected ten times or more. The chain combines TRBV12-3 or TRBV12-4 with TRBJ2-5; TRBD1 matches 8 bases. V lost 6 bases to trimming and J lost 7 bases; unmatched junction nucleotides: 7. This CDR3 is built from 13 residues. In nucleotides, the CDR3 is TGTGCCAGCAGCAGACAGGGGCGTGGGACCCAGTACTTC. Translation: CASSRQGRGTQYF.

This clonotype showed up many times. The genes are TRBV29-1 and TRBJ2-1; no firm D call. The V gene's germline CDR1 is SQVTM and CDR2 ANQGSEA. V shed 6 bases and J shed 5 bases, with 17 bases lying between them. The CDR3 contains 14 residues. In nucleotides, the CDR3 is TGCAGCGTGAGCCCTCCCTCCCCTAACAATGAGCAGTTCTTC. Protein product: CSVSPPSPNNEQFF.

This chain joins TRBV10-1 and TRBJ2-3, with a possible D match to TRBD2 (7 bases). V lost 5 bases and J 6 bases, leaving 12 bases between the germline ends. The CDR3 extends over 13 amino acids. The germline V gene encodes CDR1 WNHNN and CDR2 SYGVQD (reference sequence). The chain's CDR3 is CASSRGAQDTQYF. In DNA, the CDR3 is TGCGCCAGCAGTCGGGGGGCGCAGGATACGCAGTATTTT.

This clonotype was detected many times. The chain joins TRBV5-1 to TRBJ1-1, with D unresolved. The CDR3 extends over 14 amino acids. CDR1 is SGHRS, CDR2 YFSETQ, per germline. Trimming cost V 0 bases and J 5 bases, with 11 bases left between them. The CDR3 nucleotides read TGCGCCAGCAGCTTGGTAGGCGTGGGAACTGAAGCTTTCTTT. Protein sequence: CASSLVGVGTEAFF. The full variable domain, in which reference TRBV5-1 and TRBJ1-1 provide the parts outside the CDR3, is KAGVTQTPRYLIKTRGQQVTLSCSPISGHRSVSWYQQTPGQGLQFLFEYFSETQRNKGNFPGRFSGRQFSNSRSEMNVSTLELGDSALYLCASSLVGVGTEAFFGQGTRLTVV.

This clonotype was observed many times. The chain recombines TRBV5-1 with TRBJ1-4, with 9 bases aligning to TRBD1. Germline lookup yields CDR1 SGHRS and CDR2 YFSETQ. This CDR3 is built from 15 residues. Trimming removed 6 bases from V and 10 bases from J; junction bases left unmatched: 13. This CDR3 reads CASKRTGDELGKLFF. In DNA, the CDR3 is TGCGCCAGCAAAAGGACAGGGGACGAGCTGGGAAAACTGTTTTTT.

Many counts were recorded for this clonotype. V usage is TRBV7-9 and J usage is TRBJ2-7; 9 bases map to TRBD1. Germline V gives CDR1 SEHNR, CDR2 FQNEAQ (reference sequence). The junction had 11 bases not matched to a gene; V was cut back by 1 base and J by 7 bases. The CDR3 is made up of 16 amino acids. Here the CDR3 reads CASSLGPGQGRMEQYF. Here the CDR3 DNA reads TGTGCCAGCAGCTTAGGCCCGGGACAGGGTAGGATGGAGCAGTACTTC.

J is TRBJ2-2 and V is TRBV4-2; the match to TRBD2 covers 8 bases. In germline, CDR1 is LGHNA, CDR2 YNFKEQ. V was clipped by 5 bases and J by 0 bases; unmatched bases: 8. The CDR3 runs to 17 residues. In nucleotides, the CDR3 is TGTGCCAGCAGCGCCCGACTAGCGACGCCGAACACCGGGGAGCTGTTTTTT. This gives the protein CASSARLATPNTGELFF.

Ten or more counts support this clonotype. This chain joins TRBV29-1 and TRBJ2-2, with D maybe TRBD2 (6 bases). The CDR3 consists of 13 residues. Germline CDR1 reads SQVTM; CDR2 reads ANQGSEA. The germline V and J ends were trimmed by 3 bases and 5 bases, with 10 bases remaining between them. The chain's CDR3 is CSVDLRGTGELFF. CDR3 nucleotides: TGCAGCGTTGACCTCCGGGGGACCGGGGAGCTGTTTTTT.

This clonotype was detected only a few times. The chain links TRBV20-1 to TRBJ2-7; 12 bases are shared with TRBD2. This CDR3 has 15 residues. Germline-derived CDR1 and CDR2 are DFQATT and SNEGSKA (reference sequence). V was pared by 1 base and J by 1 base, with 2 bases of the junction left unmatched. The CDR3 region is CSARAGTSGSYEQYF. The CDR3 nucleotides read TGCAGTGCTAGAGCCGGGACTAGCGGGTCCTACGAGCAGTACTTC.

This clonotype was counted ten times or more. This chain uses TRBV9 with TRBJ1-2, with D perhaps TRBD1 (5 bases). The CDR3 has 14 amino acids. Per the germline V gene, CDR1 is SGDLS and CDR2 is YYNGEE. The V gene lost 2 bases and the J gene lost 7 bases, with 15 bases spanning the gap. The DNA for the CDR3 is TGTGCCAGCAGCGTCCAAAGGGACTTTGGTGGCTACACCTTC. This codes for CASSVQRDFGGYTF.

This clonotype came up many times. The V and J genes are TRBV19 and TRBJ2-1, with 13 bases aligning to TRBD2. The CDR3 is 17 amino acids. The germline CDR1 and CDR2 sequences are LNHDA and SQIVND (reference sequence). V lost 2 bases, J lost 3 bases, and 4 bases stayed unmatched. The CDR3, as DNA: TGTGCCAGTAGTATAAGGTGGACTAGCGGGAGCTACAATGAGCAGTTCTTC. It is translated as CASSIRWTSGSYNEQFF.

This clonotype was found many times. The gene calls are TRBV7-9 and TRBJ2-2, with 7 bases aligning to TRBD2. Germline CDR1 SEHNR, CDR2 FQNEAQ (reference sequence). CDR3 length: 13 amino acids. Trimming removed 6 bases from V and 7 bases from J; junction bases left unmatched: 5. The DNA for the CDR3 is TGTGCCAGCAGTCTAGCGGTTCACGGGGAGCTGTTTTTT. Its translation: CASSLAVHGELFF.

Details on this clonotype: A much larger clonotype is one base distant, so this may be a read error. The chain uses TRBV12-3 or TRBV12-4 and TRBJ2-5; D possibly corresponds to TRBD2 (6 bases). The CDR3 is 15 amino acids. V was cut by 5 bases and J by 4 bases, with 17 bases left in between. In nucleotides, the CDR3 is TGTGCCAGCAGTACCCACCGCGGGATAACAGAGACCCAGTACTTC. It codes for CASSTHRGITETQYF.

In its sample, this clonotype was seen many times. The genes are TRBV7-2 and TRBJ2-1, with D unclear. CDR1 and CDR2 from the germline V gene are SGHTA and FQGNSA. Between the trimmed V and J ends, which lost 3 bases and 4 bases, there was a span of 7 bases. The CDR3 runs to 13 residues. CDR3 in amino acids: CASSLTRYNEQFF. The CDR3 DNA follows: TGTGCCAGCAGCTTGACTCGTTACAATGAGCAGTTCTTC.

In its sample, this clonotype was seen many times. The rearrangement joins TRBV12-3 or TRBV12-4 to TRBJ2-1; D is unresolved. The length of the CDR3 is 14 residues. V shed 3 bases and J shed 6 bases, with 12 bases lying between them. In DNA, the CDR3 is TGTGCCAGCAGTTTTACTAACAGAGGCAATGAGCAGTTCTTC. Protein product: CASSFTNRGNEQFF.

This clonotype has more than one count but fewer than ten. The chain is built from TRBV20-1 and TRBJ2-1, with 12 bases matching TRBD2. The CDR3 extends over 18 amino acids. Trimming cost V 2 bases and J 1 base; bases outside gene matches: 9. From germline, CDR1 is DFQATT and CDR2 SNEGSKA (reference sequence). In nucleotides, the CDR3 is TGCAGTGCTAGAACACCTAGCGGGAGGGGAAGGTCCTACAATGAGCAGTTCTTC. Protein: CSARTPSGRGRSYNEQFF.

V is TRBV19 and J is TRBJ2-7; possibly TRBD1 for D (5 bases). Trimming stripped 6 bases from V and 7 bases from J, with 10 bases between. This CDR3 region has 11 residues. From germline, CDR1 is LNHDA and CDR2 SQIVND (reference sequence). The CDR3 sequence is CASRTGQEQYF. In DNA, the CDR3 is TGTGCCAGTAGGACCGGACAAGAGCAGTACTTC. The full variable domain, its missing parts supplied by reference TRBV19 and TRBJ2-7, is DGGITQSPKYLFRKEGQNVTLSCEQNLNHDAMYWYRQDPGQGLRLIYYSQIVNDFQKGDIAEGYSVSREKKESFPLTVTSAQKNPTAFYLCASRTGQEQYFGPGTRLTVT.

This clonotype came up many times. The junction differs from germline at one of its ends, possibly a read error. The V gene is TRBV20-1, the J gene TRBJ2-5; TRBD2 matches 14 bases. Germline values: CDR1 DFQATT, CDR2 SNEGSKA (reference sequence). This CDR3 is built from 15 residues. The CDR3 bases are TGCAGTCCCCTTTCCAAATCGACTAGCGGGGGGGGTAAGCGTTTC. Protein: CSPLSKSTSGGGKRF.

The chain joins TRBV20-1 to TRBJ2-7; 8 bases match TRBD2. The germline CDR1 and CDR2 sequences are DFQATT and SNEGSKA (reference sequence). The junction had 7 bases not matched to a gene; V was cut back by 5 bases and J by 4 bases. This CDR3 region has 13 residues. CDR3 residues: CSAPGLGLYEQYF. The CDR3 coding sequence is TGCAGTGCTCCGGGACTAGGGCTATACGAGCAGTACTTC.

This clonotype was recorded many times. The gene calls are TRBV4-1 and TRBJ2-2; D perhaps matches TRBD1 (6 bases). Trimming shortened V by 8 bases and J by 0 bases, and 13 bases separated the two germline ends. This CDR3 spans 15 amino acids. Germline values: CDR1 MGHRA, CDR2 YSYEKL. DNA of the CDR3: TGCGCCAGCGGCACGGGACACCCGAACACCGGGGAGCTGTTTTTT. Its translation is CASGTGHPNTGELFF.

Of note for this clonotype: This clone may be a read error of a much larger clone one base away. The genes are TRBV5-1 and TRBJ1-1, with D unresolved. This CDR3 contains 15 residues. V lost 2 bases and J lost 0, with 11 bases in between. Germline CDR1 SGHRS, CDR2 YFSETQ. In DNA, the CDR3 is TGCGCCAGCAGCTTTTCCCCGACCTTGAACACTGAAGCTTTCTTT. It translates to CASSFSPTLNTEAFF.

Worth noting for this clonotype: A junction end diverges from the germline sequence, so it may reflect a read error. V is TRBV6-2 or TRBV6-3 and J is TRBJ2-2; D ambiguous. The length of the CDR3 is 14 residues. CDR1 and CDR2 (germline): MNHEY, SVGEGT. In nucleotides, the CDR3 is TGTGCCAGCCGTTACAACAGGAACACCGGGGAGCTGTTTTTT. It yields the protein CASRYNRNTGELFF.

The sample holds many counts of this clonotype. This sequence joins TRBV18 and TRBJ2-7; possible D gene TRBD2, 5 bases. This CDR3 has 13 amino acids. CDR1 is KGHSH and CDR2 is LQKENI in the germline V gene. Trimming removed 5 bases at V and 2 bases at J, with 10 bases between. CDR3 sequence: CASSGGVPYEQYF. The CDR3 DNA is TGTGCCAGCTCAGGAGGAGTCCCCTACGAGCAGTACTTC.

There are many counts of this clonotype. The rearrangement joins TRBV28 to TRBJ1-5, with 8 bases lining up with TRBD1. This CDR3 spans 16 amino acids. Trimming at V came to 3 bases and at J to 3 bases, leaving 7 bases not matched to a gene. Germline V gene lookup returns CDR1 MDHEN and CDR2 SYDVKM. CDR3 protein: CASSFIPDRVNQPQHF. DNA for the CDR3: TGTGCCAGCAGTTTCATACCGGACAGGGTCAATCAGCCCCAGCATTTT.

This clonotype was counted ten times or more. The rearrangement uses TRBV20-1 and TRBJ1-4; D gene ambiguous. V gave up 5 bases and J gave up 8 bases, with 15 bases separating them. Germline loops: CDR1 DFQATT, CDR2 SNEGSKA (reference sequence). The CDR3 extends over 13 amino acids. The CDR3 coding sequence is TGCAGTGCTTGCAGGAGGATCGGGGAAAAACTGTTTTTT. Translating it yields CSACRRIGEKLFF.

The chain is built from TRBV6-2 or TRBV6-3 and TRBJ2-7; D is undetermined. In germline, CDR1 is MNHEY, CDR2 SVGEGT. This CDR3 region has 14 residues. With 0 bases removed from V and 3 bases from J, the gap between germline ends came to 9 bases. The CDR3, as DNA: TGTGCCAGCAGTTACTCACCTAGAGGCTACGAGCAGTACTTC. Encoded protein: CASSYSPRGYEQYF.

This clonotype was detected ten times or more. The chain combines TRBV2 with TRBJ2-1; tentatively, D is TRBD1 or TRBD2 (5 bases each). Looked up from germline, CDR1 is SNHLY and CDR2 is FYNNEI. V lost 4 bases and J 3 bases, leaving 13 bases between the germline ends. This CDR3 comprises 15 residues. The CDR3 spells CASSGGRQGYNEQFF. CDR3 in DNA: TGTGCCAGCAGTGGAGGGCGGCAGGGCTACAATGAGCAGTTCTTC.

At least ten counts were recorded for this clonotype. The chain has TRBV7-2 and TRBJ2-1; maybe TRBD1 (5 bases). The ends were cut back, 3 bases at V and 5 bases at J, with 14 bases in the middle. Germline CDR1 and CDR2: SGHTA and FQGNSA. The CDR3 sequence is 15 residues long. CDR3 sequence reads: CASSLGQGTNNEQFF. CDR3 sequence (DNA): TGTGCCAGCAGCTTGGGGCAGGGAACGAACAATGAGCAGTTCTTC.